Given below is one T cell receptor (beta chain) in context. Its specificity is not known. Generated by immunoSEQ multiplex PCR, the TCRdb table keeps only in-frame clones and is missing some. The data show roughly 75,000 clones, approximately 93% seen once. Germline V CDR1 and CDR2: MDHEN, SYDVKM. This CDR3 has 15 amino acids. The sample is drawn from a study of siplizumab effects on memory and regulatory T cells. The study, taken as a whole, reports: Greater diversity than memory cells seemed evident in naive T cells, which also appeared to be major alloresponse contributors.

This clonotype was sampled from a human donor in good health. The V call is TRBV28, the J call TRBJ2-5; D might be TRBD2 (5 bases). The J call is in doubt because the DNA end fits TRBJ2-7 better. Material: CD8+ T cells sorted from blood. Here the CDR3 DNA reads TGTGCCAGCAGCCTCGTTGTTGGGAGCTCCTACGAGCAGTACTTC. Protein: CASSLVVGSSYEQYF.